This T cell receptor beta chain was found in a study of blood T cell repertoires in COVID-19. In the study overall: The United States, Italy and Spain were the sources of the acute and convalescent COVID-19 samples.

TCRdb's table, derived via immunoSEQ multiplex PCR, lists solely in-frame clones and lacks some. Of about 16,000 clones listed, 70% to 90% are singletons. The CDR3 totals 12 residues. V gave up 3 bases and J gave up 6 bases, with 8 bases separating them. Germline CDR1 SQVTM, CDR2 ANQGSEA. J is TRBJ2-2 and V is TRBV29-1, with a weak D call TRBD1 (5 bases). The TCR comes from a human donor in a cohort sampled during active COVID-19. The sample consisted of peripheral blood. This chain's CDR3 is CSVDDSPGELFF. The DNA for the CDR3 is TGCAGCGTTGATGACAGTCCCGGGGAGCTGTTTTTT.